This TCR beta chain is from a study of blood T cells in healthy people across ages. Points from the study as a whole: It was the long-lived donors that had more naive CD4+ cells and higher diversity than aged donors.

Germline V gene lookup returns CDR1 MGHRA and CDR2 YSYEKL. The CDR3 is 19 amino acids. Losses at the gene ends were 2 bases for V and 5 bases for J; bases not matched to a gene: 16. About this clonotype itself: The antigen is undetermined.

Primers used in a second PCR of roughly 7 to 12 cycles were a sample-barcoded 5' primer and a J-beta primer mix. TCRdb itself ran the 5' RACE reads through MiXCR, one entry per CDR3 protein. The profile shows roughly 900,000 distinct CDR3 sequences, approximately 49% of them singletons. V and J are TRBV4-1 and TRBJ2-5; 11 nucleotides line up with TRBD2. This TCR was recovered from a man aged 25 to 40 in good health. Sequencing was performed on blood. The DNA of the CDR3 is TGCGCCAGCAGCCAAACCGGGACTAGCGGATCTCTCAGGGGGGAGACCCAGTACTTC. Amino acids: CASSQTGTSGSLRGETQYF.